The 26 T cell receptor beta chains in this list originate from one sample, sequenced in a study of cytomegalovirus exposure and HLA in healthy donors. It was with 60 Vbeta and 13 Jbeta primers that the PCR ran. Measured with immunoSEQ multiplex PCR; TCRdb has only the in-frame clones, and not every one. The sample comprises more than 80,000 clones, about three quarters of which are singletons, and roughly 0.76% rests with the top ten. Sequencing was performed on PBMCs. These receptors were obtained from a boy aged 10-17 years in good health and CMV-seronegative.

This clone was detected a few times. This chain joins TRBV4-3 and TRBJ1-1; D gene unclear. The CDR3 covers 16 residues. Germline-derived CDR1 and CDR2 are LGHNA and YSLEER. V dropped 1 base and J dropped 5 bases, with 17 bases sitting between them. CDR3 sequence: CASSQGGQVKLTEAFF. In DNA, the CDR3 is TGCGCCAGCAGCCAAGGAGGGCAGGTAAAATTGACTGAAGCTTTCTTT.

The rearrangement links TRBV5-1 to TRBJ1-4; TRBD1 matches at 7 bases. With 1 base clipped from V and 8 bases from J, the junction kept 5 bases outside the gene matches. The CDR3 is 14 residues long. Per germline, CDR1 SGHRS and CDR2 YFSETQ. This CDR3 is CASSLRQGGEKLFF. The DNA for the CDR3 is TGCGCCAGCAGCTTGAGACAGGGTGGCGAAAAACTGTTTTTT.

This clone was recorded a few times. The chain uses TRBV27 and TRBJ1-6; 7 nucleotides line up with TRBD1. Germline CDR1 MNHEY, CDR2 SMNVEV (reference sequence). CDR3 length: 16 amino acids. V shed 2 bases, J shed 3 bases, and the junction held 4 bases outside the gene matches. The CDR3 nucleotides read TGTGCCAGCAGTTTAGGGGACAGCCTCTATAATTCACCCCTCCACTTT. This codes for CASSLGDSLYNSPLHF.

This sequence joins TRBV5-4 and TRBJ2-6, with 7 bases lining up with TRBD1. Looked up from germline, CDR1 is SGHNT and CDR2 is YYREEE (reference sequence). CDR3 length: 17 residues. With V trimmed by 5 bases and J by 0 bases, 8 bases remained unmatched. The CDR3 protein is CASRVPGQSSGANVLTF. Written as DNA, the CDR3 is TGTGCCAGCAGGGTTCCGGGACAGAGCTCTGGGGCCAACGTCCTGACTTTC.

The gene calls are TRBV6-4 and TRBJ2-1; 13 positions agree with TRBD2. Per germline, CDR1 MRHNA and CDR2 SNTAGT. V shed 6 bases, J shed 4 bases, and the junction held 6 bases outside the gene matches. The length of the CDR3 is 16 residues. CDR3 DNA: TGTGCCAGCAGCCAGCAGGGACTAGCGGGGTACAATGAGCAGTTCTTC. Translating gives CASSQQGLAGYNEQFF.

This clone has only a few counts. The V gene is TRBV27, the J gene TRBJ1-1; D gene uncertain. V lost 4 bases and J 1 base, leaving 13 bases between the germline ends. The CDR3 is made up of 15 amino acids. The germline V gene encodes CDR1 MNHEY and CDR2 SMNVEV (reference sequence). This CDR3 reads CASSSLGKGNTEAFF. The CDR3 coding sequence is TGTGCCAGCAGTTCCCTAGGAAAAGGGAACACTGAAGCTTTCTTT.

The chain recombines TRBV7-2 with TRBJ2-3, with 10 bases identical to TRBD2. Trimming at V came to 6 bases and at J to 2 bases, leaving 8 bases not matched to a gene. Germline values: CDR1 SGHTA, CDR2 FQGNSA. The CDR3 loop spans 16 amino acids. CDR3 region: CASSFQRGGFTDTQYF. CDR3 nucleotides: TGTGCCAGCAGTTTCCAGCGGGGGGGGTTCACAGATACGCAGTATTTT.

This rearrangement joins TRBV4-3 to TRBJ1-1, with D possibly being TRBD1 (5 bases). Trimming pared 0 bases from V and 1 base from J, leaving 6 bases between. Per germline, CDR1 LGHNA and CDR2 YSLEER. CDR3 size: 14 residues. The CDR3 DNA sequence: TGCGCCAGCAGCCAAGACAGGGAGAACACTGAAGCTTTCTTT. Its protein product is CASSQDRENTEAFF.

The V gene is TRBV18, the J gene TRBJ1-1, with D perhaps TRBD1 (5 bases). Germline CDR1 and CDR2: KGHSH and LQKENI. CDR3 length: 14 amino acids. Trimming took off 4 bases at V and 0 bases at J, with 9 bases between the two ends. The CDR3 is CASSRAGLNTEAFF. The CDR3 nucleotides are TGTGCCAGCTCACGGGCAGGGTTGAACACTGAAGCTTTCTTT.

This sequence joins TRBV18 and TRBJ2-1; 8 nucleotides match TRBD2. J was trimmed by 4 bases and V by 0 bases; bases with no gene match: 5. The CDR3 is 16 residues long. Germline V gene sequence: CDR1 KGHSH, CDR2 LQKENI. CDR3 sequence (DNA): TGTGCCAGCTCACCACCGAGCGGGAGTGGGTACAATGAGCAGTTCTTC. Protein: CASSPPSGSGYNEQFF.

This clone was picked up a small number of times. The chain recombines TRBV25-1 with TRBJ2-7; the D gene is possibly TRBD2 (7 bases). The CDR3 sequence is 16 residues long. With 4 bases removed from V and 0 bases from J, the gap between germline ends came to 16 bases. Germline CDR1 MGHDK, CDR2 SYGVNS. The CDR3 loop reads CASSAEKGGASYEQYF. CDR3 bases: TGTGCCAGCAGTGCCGAAAAAGGGGGGGCCTCCTACGAGCAGTACTTC.

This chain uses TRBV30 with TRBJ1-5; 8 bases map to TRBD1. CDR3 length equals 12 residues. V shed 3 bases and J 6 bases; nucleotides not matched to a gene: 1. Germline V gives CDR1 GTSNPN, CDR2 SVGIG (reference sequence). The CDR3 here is CAWRGTGQPQHF. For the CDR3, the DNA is TGTGCCTGGAGGGGGACAGGTCAGCCCCAGCATTTT.

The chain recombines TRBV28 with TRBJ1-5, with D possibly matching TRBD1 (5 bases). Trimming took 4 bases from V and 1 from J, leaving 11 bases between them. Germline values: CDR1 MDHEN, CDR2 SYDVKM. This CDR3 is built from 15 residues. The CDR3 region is CASSWGEMSNQPQHF. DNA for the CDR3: TGTGCCAGCAGTTGGGGGGAGATGAGCAATCAGCCCCAGCATTTT.

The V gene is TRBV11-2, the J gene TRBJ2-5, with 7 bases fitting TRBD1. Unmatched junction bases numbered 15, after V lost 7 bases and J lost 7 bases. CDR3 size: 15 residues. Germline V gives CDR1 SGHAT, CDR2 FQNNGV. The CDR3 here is CASITGDNRAGTQYF. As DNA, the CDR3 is TGTGCCAGCATCACAGGGGACAATCGGGCAGGGACCCAGTACTTC.

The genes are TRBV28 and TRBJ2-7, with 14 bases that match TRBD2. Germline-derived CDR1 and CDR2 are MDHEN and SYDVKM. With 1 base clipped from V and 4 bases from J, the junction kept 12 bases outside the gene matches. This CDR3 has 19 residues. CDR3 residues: CASSLSRGLAGVPRYEQYF. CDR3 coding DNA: TGTGCCAGCAGTTTATCCCGGGGACTAGCGGGGGTCCCTCGATACGAGCAGTACTTC.

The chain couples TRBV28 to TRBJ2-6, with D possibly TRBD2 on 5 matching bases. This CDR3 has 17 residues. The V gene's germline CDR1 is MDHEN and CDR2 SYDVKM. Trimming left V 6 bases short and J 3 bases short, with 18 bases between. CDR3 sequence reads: CASRPSGYLLGANVLTF. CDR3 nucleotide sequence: TGTGCCAGCAGGCCCTCGGGGTATCTCCTTGGGGCCAACGTCCTGACTTTC. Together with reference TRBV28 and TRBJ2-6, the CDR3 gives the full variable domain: DVKVTQSSRYLVKRTGEKVFLECVQDMDHENMFWYRQDPGLGLRLIYFSYDVKMKEKGDIPEGYSVSREKKERFSLILESASTNQTSMYLCASRPSGYLLGANVLTFGAGSRLTVL.

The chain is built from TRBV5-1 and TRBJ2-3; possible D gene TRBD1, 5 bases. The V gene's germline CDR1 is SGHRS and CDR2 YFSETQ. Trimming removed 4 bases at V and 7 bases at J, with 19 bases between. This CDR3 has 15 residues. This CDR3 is CASSLRVGKKYTQYF. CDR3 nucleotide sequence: TGCGCCAGCAGCCTCAGGGTTGGGAAGAAATATACGCAGTATTTT. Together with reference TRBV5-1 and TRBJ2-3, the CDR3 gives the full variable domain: KAGVTQTPRYLIKTRGQQVTLSCSPISGHRSVSWYQQTPGQGLQFLFEYFSETQRNKGNFPGRFSGRQFSNSRSEMNVSTLELGDSALYLCASSLRVGKKYTQYFGPGTRLTVL.

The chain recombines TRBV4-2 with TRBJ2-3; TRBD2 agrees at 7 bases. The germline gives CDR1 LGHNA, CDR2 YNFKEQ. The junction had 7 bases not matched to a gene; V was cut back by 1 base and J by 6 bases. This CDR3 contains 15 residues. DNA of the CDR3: TGTGCCAGCAGCCAAGTGGGGGGAGGGTGGGATACGCAGTATTTT. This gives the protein CASSQVGGGWDTQYF.

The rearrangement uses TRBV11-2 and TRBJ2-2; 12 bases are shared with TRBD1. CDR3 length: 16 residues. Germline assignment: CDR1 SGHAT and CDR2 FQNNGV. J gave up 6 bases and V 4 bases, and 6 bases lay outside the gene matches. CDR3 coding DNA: TGTGCCAGCAGCTCCCGGGACAGGGGGCTCGCCGGGGAGCTGTTTTTT. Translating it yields CASSSRDRGLAGELFF. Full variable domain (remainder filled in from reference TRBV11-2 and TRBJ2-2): EAGVAQSPRYKIIEKRQSVAFWCNPISGHATLYWYQQILGQGPKLLIQFQNNGVVDDSQLPKDRFSAERLKGVDSTLKIQPAKLEDSAVYLCASSSRDRGLAGELFFGEGSRLTVL.

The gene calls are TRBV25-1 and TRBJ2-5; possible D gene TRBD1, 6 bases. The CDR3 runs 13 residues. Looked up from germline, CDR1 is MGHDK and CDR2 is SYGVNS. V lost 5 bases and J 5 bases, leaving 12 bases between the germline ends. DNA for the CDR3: TGTGCCAGCAGTCACAGGGTTGAGGAGACCCAGTACTTC. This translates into CASSHRVEETQYF.

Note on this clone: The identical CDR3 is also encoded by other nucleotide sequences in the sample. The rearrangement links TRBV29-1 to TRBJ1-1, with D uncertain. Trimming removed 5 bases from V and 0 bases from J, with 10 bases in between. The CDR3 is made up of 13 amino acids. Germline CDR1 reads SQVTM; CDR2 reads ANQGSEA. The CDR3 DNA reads TGCAGCGTTTCCGGTATAATGAACACTGAAGCTTTCTTT. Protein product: CSVSGIMNTEAFF. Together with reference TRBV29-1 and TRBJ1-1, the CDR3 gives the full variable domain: SAVISQKPSRDICQRGTSLTIQCQVDSQVTMMFWYRQQPGQSLTLIATANQGSEATYESGFVIDKFPISRPNLTFSTLTVSNMSPEDSSIYLCSVSGIMNTEAFFGQGTRLTVV.

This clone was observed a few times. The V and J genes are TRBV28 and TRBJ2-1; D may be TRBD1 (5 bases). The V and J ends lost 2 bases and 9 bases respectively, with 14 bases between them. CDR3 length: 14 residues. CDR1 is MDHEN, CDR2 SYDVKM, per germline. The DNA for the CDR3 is TGTGCCAGCAGTTTAATACCAGGGTCGGGTGAGCAGTTCTTC. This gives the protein CASSLIPGSGEQFF.

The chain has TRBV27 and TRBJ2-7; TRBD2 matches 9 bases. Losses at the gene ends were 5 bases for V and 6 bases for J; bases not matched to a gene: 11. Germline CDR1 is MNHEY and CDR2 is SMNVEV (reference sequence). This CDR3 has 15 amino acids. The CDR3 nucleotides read TGTGCCAGCAGTACGGGGACTAGCTCAGCCGCCGAGCAGTACTTC. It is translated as CASSTGTSSAAEQYF.

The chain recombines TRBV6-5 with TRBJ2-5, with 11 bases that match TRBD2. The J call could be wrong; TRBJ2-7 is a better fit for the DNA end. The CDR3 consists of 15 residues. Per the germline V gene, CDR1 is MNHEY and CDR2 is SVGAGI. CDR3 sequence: CASRLAGDSYYEQYF. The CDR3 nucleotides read TGTGCCAGCAGACTAGCGGGAGATTCGTACTACGAGCAGTACTTC.

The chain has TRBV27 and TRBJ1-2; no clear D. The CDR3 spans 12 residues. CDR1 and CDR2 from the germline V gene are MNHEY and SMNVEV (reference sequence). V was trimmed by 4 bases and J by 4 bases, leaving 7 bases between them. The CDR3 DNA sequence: TGTGCCAGCAGTTCCCGGGGCTATGGCTACACCTTC. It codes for CASSSRGYGYTF.

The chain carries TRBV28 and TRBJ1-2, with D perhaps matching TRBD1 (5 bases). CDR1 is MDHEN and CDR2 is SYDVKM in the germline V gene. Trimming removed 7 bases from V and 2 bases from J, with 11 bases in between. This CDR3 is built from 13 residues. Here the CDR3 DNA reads TGTGCCAGCAAAGGGAAGGGGAACTATGGCTACACCTTC. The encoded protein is CASKGKGNYGYTF.